The clone carrying this TCR beta chain was seen at least ten times. Its antigen is undetermined. The CDR3 loop spans 13 amino acids. The V end lost 3 bases, the J end lost 0 bases, and 6 bases lay between the germline ends. Germline CDR1 is SNHLY and CDR2 is FYNNEI. This record belongs to a study of molecular identifiers for immune sequencing clone quantification. Regarding the study as a whole: Spiked Jurkat TCR RNA originating from one cell could reportedly be identified amid one million naive cells.

Using its own MiXCR run on the PCR reads, TCRdb lists one record per CDR3 protein. The table lists about 320,000 distinct CDR3 sequences, about a fifth of them singletons. J is TRBJ2-7 and V is TRBV2, with D uncertain. This receptor was identified in a human donor in good health. Some libraries in this study had Jurkat cell RNA spiked in. Material: naive CD8+ T cells from blood, with Jurkat cell RNA spiked in. Specified subset: FACS-sorted CD8+CD4-CCR7+CD45RA+ naive T cells. The CDR3 is CASSEYSSYEQYF. The DNA of the CDR3 is TGTGCCAGCAGTGAGTACAGCTCCTACGAGCAGTACTTC.